Following are 10 T cell receptor beta chains from one sample sequenced in a study of neurological immune-mediated disorders. TCRdb passed the 5' RACE reads through MiXCR, listing each CDR3 protein once. The sample gives about 80,000 distinct CDR3 sequences, approximately 5.8% of which show up once; 7.9% is in the top ten. Time point meaning: longitudinal time-point 2. The specimen sequenced was PBMCs. The receptors stem from a woman aged 60-70 years with multiple sclerosis.

This clonotype came up a few times. This sequence joins TRBV7-7 and TRBJ2-1, with D tentatively TRBD1 or TRBD2 (5 bases each). Germline loops: CDR1 SSHAT, CDR2 FNYEAQ (reference sequence). This CDR3 spans 15 amino acids. Trimming pared 3 bases from V and 1 base from J, leaving 10 bases between. Here the CDR3 DNA reads TGTGCCAGCAGCTTTCGTGAGGGGTCCTACAATGAGCAGTTCTTC. Amino acids: CASSFREGSYNEQFF.

This clonotype was seen at least ten times. V gene TRBV7-9 combines with J gene TRBJ1-2; 7 bases are a match to TRBD1. The CDR3 is 16 residues long. Germline loops: CDR1 SEHNR, CDR2 FQNEAQ (reference sequence). Trimming took 4 bases from V and 5 from J; bases not matched to a gene: 13. CDR3 DNA: TGTGCCAGCAGCTATTCGACTCAGGGGGGAGTATATGGCTACACCTTC. It codes for CASSYSTQGGVYGYTF. Full variable domain (outside the CDR3, taken from reference TRBV7-9 and TRBJ1-2): DTGVSQNPRHKITKRGQNVTFRCDPISEHNRLYWYRQTLGQGPEFLTYFQNEAQLEKSRLLSDRFSAERPKGSFSTLEIQRTEQGDSAMYLCASSYSTQGGVYGYTFGSGTRLTVV.

This clonotype was found a few times. This chain uses TRBV12-3 or TRBV12-4 with TRBJ2-1; TRBD1 might be the D (6 bases). This CDR3 is 15 amino acids long. Trimming pared 4 bases from V and 5 bases from J, leaving 15 bases between. DNA for the CDR3: TGTGCCAGCAGTTCTCCCCTGGACAGTAACAATGAGCAGTTCTTC. Translating it yields CASSSPLDSNNEQFF.

This clonotype showed up many times. The J gene is TRBJ2-3, the V gene TRBV5-1, with TRBD1 matching over 12 bases. This CDR3 contains 15 residues. The germline V gene encodes CDR1 SGHRS and CDR2 YFSETQ. V gave up 4 bases and J gave up 6 bases; unmatched junction bases: 6. The CDR3 is CASSLGTGGLDTQYF. CDR3 nucleotides: TGCGCCAGCAGCCTCGGGACAGGGGGCTTGGATACGCAGTATTTT.

This clonotype occurred many times. The chain has TRBV5-1 and TRBJ1-1; D possibly corresponds to TRBD1 (5 bases). The germline CDR1 and CDR2 sequences are SGHRS and YFSETQ. Trimming stripped 7 bases from V and 3 bases from J, with 13 bases between. This CDR3 is 13 amino acids long. In DNA, the CDR3 is TGCGCCAGCTCCTGGGGGGGAGACACTGAAGCTTTCTTT. It is translated as CASSWGGDTEAFF.

This clonotype has at least ten counts. The chain recombines TRBV5-1 with TRBJ2-7; no firm D call. The ends were cut back, 0 bases at V and 5 bases at J, with 9 bases in the middle. This CDR3 has 13 residues. Per the germline V gene, CDR1 is SGHRS and CDR2 is YFSETQ. The CDR3 DNA reads TGCGCCAGCAGCTTGGAGGGTGAGGACGAGCAGTACTTC. This sequence encodes CASSLEGEDEQYF. The full variable domain, rest sourced from reference TRBV5-1 and TRBJ2-7, is KAGVTQTPRYLIKTRGQQVTLSCSPISGHRSVSWYQQTPGQGLQFLFEYFSETQRNKGNFPGRFSGRQFSNSRSEMNVSTLELGDSALYLCASSLEGEDEQYFGPGTRLTVT.

A few counts support this clonotype. V usage is TRBV25-1 and J usage is TRBJ2-7, with D perhaps matching TRBD1 or TRBD2 (5 bases each). This CDR3 comprises 12 residues. V lost 5 bases and J 6 bases, leaving 11 bases between the germline ends. The germline gives CDR1 MGHDK, CDR2 SYGVNS. The CDR3 is CASSYDGGEQYF. The CDR3 region has the DNA TGTGCCAGCAGTTATGATGGGGGCGAGCAGTACTTC.

This clonotype was seen at least ten times. The rearrangement joins TRBV5-1 to TRBJ2-1, with 9 bases identical to TRBD2. In germline, CDR1 is SGHRS, CDR2 YFSETQ. This CDR3 contains 13 residues. With V trimmed by 4 bases and J by 10 bases, 6 bases remained unmatched. This CDR3 reads CASSGLASKEQFF. CDR3 in DNA: TGCGCCAGCAGCGGACTAGCGTCGAAAGAGCAGTTCTTC.

This clonotype was counted at least ten times. The chain is built from TRBV24-1 and TRBJ2-7; D call uncertain. Germline assignment: CDR1 KGHDR and CDR2 SFDVKD. The CDR3 length is 13 residues. V was shortened by 1 base and J by 7 bases, with 10 bases between the two germline ends. The CDR3: CATSDFTRTEQYF. The DNA for the CDR3 is TGTGCCACCAGTGATTTCACAAGAACAGAGCAGTACTTC.

This clonotype came up many times. The chain has TRBV5-1 and TRBJ2-5; tentative D call: TRBD2 (7 bases). The CDR3 extends over 15 amino acids. The V gene lost 3 bases and the J gene lost 2 bases, with 14 bases spanning the gap. CDR1 SGHRS and CDR2 YFSETQ come from the germline V gene. CDR3 DNA: TGCGCCAGCAGCTCGGCGGGGGCGTATCAAGAGACCCAGTACTTC. It codes for CASSSAGAYQETQYF. Full variable domain (missing parts from reference TRBV5-1 and TRBJ2-5): KAGVTQTPRYLIKTRGQQVTLSCSPISGHRSVSWYQQTPGQGLQFLFEYFSETQRNKGNFPGRFSGRQFSNSRSEMNVSTLELGDSALYLCASSSAGAYQETQYFGPGTRLLVL.